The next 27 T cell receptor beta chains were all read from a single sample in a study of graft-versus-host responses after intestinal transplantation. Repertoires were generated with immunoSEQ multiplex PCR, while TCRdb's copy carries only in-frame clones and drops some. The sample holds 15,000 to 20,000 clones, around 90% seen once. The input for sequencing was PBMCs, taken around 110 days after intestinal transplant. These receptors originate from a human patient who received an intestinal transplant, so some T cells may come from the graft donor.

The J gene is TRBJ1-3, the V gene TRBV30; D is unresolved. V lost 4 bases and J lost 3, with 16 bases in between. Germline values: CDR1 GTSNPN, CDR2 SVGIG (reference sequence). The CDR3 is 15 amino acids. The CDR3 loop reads CAWTIGRLIGNTIYF. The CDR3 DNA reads TGTGCCTGGACAATTGGACGGCTGATTGGAAACACCATATATTTT. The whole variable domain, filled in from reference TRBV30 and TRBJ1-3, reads SQTIHQWPATLVQPVGSPLSLECTVEGTSNPNLYWYRQAAGRGLQLLFYSVGIGQISSEVPQNLSASRPQDRQFILSSKKLLLSDSGFYLCAWTIGRLIGNTIYFGEGSWLTVV.

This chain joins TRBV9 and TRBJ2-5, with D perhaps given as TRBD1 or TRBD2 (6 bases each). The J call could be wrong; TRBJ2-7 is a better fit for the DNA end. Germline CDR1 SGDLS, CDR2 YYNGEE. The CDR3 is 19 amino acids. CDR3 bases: TGTGCCAGCAGCGTAGGTTCCAATGGCCAACAGGGACTGTCCTACGAGCAGTACTTC. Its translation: CASSVGSNGQQGLSYEQYF.

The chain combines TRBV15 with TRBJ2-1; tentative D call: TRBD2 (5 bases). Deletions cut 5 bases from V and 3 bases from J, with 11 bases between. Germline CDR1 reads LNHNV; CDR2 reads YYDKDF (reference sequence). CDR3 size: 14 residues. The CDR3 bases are TGTGCCACCAGCTGGAGCGGAAACTACAATGAGCAGTTCTTC. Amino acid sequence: CATSWSGNYNEQFF.

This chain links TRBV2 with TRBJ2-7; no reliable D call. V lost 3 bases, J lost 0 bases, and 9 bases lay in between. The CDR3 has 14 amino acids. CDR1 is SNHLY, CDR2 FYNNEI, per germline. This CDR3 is CASSEAPSSYEQYF. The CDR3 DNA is TGTGCCAGCAGTGAGGCCCCAAGCTCCTACGAGCAGTACTTC.

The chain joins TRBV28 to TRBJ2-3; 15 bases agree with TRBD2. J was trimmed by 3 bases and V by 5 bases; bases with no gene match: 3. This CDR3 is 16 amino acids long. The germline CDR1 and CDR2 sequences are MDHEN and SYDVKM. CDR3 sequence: CASSEGLAGGTDTQYF. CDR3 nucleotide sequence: TGTGCCAGCAGTGAGGGACTAGCGGGAGGAACAGATACGCAGTATTTT.

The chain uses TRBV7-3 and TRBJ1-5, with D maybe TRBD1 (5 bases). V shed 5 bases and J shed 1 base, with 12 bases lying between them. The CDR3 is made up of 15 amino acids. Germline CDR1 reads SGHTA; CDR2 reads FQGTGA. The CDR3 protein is CASSLQVESNQPQHF. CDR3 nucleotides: TGTGCCAGCAGCCTACAGGTGGAAAGCAATCAGCCCCAGCATTTT.

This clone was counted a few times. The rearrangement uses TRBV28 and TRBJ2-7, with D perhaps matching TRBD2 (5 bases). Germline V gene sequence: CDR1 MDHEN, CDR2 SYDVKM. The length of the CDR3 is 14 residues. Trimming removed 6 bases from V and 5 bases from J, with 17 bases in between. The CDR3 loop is CASRLPGPGDEQYF. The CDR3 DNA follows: TGTGCCAGCAGATTACCGGGTCCCGGGGACGAGCAGTACTTC.

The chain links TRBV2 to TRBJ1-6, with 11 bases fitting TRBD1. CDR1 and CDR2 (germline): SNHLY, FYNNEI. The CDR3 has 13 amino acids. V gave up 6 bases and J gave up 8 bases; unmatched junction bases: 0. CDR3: CASRGQGDSPLHF. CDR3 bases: TGTGCCAGCAGGGGACAGGGGGATTCACCCCTCCACTTT.

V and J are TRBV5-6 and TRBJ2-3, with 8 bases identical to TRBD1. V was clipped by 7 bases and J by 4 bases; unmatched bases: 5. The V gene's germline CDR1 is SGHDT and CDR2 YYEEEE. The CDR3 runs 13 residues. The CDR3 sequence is CASVQGAADTQYF. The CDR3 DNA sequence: TGTGCCAGCGTCCAGGGGGCCGCAGATACGCAGTATTTT.

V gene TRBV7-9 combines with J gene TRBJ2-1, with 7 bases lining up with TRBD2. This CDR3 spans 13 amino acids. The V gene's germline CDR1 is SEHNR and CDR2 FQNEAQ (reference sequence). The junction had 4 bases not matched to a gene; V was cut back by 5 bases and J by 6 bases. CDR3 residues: CASSPWTSNEQFF. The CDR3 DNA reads TGTGCCAGCAGCCCATGGACTAGCAATGAGCAGTTCTTC.

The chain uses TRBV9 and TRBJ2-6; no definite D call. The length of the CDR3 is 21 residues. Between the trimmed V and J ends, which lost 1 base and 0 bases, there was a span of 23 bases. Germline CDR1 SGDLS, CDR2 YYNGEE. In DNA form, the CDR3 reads TGTGCCAGCAGCGTAACTCCCGTCCCGAAGGACGTCCCCTCTGGGGCCAACGTCCTGACTTTC. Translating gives CASSVTPVPKDVPSGANVLTF.

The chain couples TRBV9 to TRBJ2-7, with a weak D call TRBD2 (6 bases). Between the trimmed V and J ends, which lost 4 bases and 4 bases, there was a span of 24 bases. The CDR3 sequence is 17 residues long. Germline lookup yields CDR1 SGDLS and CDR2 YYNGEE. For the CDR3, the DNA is TGTGCCAGCAGCCCTTCCCCAGGCGGGCTAGCGTCGTACGAGCAGTACTTC. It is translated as CASSPSPGGLASYEQYF.

The CDR3 nucleotides read TGTGCCAGTTCCCTAGCGCGGGACTCTCCCTACGAGCAGTACTTC. Amino acid sequence: CASSLARDSPYEQYF. This chain joins TRBV28 and TRBJ2-7, with TRBD2 as a possible D gene (6 bases). V was shortened by 9 bases and J by 2 bases, with 20 bases between the two germline ends. The germline V gene encodes CDR1 MDHEN and CDR2 SYDVKM. The CDR3 is made up of 15 amino acids.

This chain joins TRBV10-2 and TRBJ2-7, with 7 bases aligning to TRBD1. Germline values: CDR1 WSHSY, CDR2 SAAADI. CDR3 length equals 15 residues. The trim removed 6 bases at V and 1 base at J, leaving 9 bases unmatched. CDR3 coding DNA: TGCGCCAGCAGGCCCGGGACAGACCCTTCCTACGAGCAGTACTTC. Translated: CASRPGTDPSYEQYF.

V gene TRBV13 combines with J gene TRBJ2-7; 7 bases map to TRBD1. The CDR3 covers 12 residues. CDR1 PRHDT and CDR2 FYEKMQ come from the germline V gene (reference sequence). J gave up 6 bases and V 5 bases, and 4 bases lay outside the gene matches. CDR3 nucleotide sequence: TGTGCCAGCAGCCTACAGGGGCCCGAGCAGTACTTC. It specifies CASSLQGPEQYF.

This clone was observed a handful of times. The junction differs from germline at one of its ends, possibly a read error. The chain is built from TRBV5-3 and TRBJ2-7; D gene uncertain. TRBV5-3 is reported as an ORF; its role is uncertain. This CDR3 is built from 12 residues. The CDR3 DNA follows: TGTGCCAGCAGCTCCCTTGGTAGCGAGCAGTACTTC. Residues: CASSSLGSEQYF.

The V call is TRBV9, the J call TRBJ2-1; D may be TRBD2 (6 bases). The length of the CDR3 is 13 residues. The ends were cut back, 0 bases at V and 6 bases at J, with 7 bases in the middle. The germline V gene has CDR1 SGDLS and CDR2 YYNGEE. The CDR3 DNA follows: TGTGCCAGCAGCGTAGCGGGAGTCAATGAGCAGTTCTTC. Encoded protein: CASSVAGVNEQFF. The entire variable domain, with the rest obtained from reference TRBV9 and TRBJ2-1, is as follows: DSGVTQTPKHLITATGQRVTLRCSPRSGDLSVYWYQQSLDQGLQFLIQYYNGEERAKGNILERFSAQQFPDLHSELNLSSLELGDSALYFCASSVAGVNEQFFGPGTRLTVL.

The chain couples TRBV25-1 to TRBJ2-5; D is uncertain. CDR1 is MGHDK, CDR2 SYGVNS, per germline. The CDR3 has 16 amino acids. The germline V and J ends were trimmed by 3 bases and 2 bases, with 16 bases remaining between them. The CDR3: CASSDPRTRSQETQYF. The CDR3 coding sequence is TGTGCCAGCAGTGACCCACGGACGAGGAGTCAAGAGACCCAGTACTTC.

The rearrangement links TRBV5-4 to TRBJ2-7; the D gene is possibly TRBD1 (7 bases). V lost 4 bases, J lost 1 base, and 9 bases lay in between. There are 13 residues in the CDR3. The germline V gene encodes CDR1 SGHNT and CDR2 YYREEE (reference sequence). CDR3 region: CASSAGQSYEQYF. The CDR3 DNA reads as TGTGCCAGCAGCGCGGGACAGTCCTACGAGCAGTACTTC. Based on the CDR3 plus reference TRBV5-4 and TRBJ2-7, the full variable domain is ETGVTQSPTHLIKTRGQQVTLRCSSQSGHNTVSWYQQALGQGPQFIFQYYREEENGRGNFPPRFSGLQFPNYSSELNVNALELDDSALYLCASSAGQSYEQYFGPGTRLTVT.

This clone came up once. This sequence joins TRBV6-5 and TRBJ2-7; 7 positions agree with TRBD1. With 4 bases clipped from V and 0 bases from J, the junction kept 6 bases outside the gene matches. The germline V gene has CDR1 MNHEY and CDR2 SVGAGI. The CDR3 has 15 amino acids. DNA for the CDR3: TGTGCCAGCAGTTCCCCTGGGACAGTCTCCTACGAGCAGTACTTC. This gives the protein CASSSPGTVSYEQYF.

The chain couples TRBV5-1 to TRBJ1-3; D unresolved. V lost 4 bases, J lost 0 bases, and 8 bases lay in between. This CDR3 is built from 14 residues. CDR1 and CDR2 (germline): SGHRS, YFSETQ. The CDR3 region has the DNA TGCGCCAGCAGCCAACAGAGCTCTGGAAACACCATATATTTT. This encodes CASSQQSSGNTIYF.

CDR3 protein: CASSAGPYTGELFF. CDR3 coding DNA: TGTGCCAGCAGTGCCGGGCCATACACCGGGGAGCTGTTTTTT. The chain links TRBV27 to TRBJ2-2; D call uncertain. This CDR3 has 14 amino acids. Trimming cost V 5 bases and J 3 bases, with 10 bases left between them. CDR1 is MNHEY, CDR2 SMNVEV, per germline (reference sequence).

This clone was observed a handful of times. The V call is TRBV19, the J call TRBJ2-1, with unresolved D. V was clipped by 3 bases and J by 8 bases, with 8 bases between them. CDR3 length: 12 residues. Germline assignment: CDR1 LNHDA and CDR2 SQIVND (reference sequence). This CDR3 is CASSMGLHEQFF. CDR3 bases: TGTGCCAGTAGTATGGGATTACATGAGCAGTTCTTC.

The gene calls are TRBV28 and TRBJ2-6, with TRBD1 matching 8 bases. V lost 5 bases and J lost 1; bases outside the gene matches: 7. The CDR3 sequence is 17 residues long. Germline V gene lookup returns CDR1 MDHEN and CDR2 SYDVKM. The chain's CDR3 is CASSADRVLSGANVLTF. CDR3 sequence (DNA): TGTGCCAGCAGTGCGGACAGGGTTTTATCTGGGGCCAACGTCCTGACTTTC.

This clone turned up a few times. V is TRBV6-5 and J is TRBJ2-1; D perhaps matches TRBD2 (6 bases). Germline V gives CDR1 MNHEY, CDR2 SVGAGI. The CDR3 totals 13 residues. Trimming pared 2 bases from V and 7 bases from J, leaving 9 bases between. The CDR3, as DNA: TGTGCCAGCAGTTACATGCGGGGAAATGAGCAGTTCTTC. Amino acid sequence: CASSYMRGNEQFF.

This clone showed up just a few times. CDR3 sequence reads: CASSLGLAGADTQYF. The CDR3 bases are TGTGCCAGCAGCTTGGGACTAGCGGGAGCAGATACGCAGTATTTT. The chain combines TRBV7-2 with TRBJ2-3; the match to TRBD2 covers 14 bases. J gave up 4 bases and V 3 bases, and 0 bases lay outside the gene matches. The germline V gene encodes CDR1 SGHTA and CDR2 FQGNSA. This CDR3 is 15 amino acids long.

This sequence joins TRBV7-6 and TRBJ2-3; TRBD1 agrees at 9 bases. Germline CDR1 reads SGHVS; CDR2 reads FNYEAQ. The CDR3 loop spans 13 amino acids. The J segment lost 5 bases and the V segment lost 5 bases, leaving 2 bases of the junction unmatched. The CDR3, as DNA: TGTGCCAGCAGCACGGACAGGGGAGATACGCAGTATTTT. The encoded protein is CASSTDRGDTQYF.